This T cell receptor (beta chain) comes out of a study of T cell responses to AZD1222 COVID-19 vaccine. Turning to the study itself: Second-dose groups at about 4 or about 12 weeks were pooled.

V was pared by 0 bases and J by 4 bases, with 7 bases between. CDR3 length: 14 residues. CDR1 SGHRS and CDR2 YFSETQ come from the germline V gene. Study-level points and caveats: Dominant at 160-218 and 743-854, vaccine-associated CD4 TCRs also spanned spike. Donors were mostly white British, more females; clonal diversity possibly underestimated. Sampling captured repertoires only after the peak T cell response.

TCRdb's copy holds only in-frame clones and misses some; the assay was immunoSEQ multiplex PCR. The top ten hold approximately 8.8% of the sample, which has some 120,000 clones, approximately 83% seen once. Comments on this clone: Its antigen is unidentified.

The V gene is TRBV5-1, the J gene TRBJ1-4; D gene uncertain. The source material was peripheral blood, sampled on day 0 of AZD1222 vaccination. This clonotype was sampled from an adult in good health. Written as DNA, the CDR3 is TGCGCCAGCAGCTTGGGGACGGATAATGAAAAACTGTTTTTT. The encoded protein is CASSLGTDNEKLFF.